One T cell receptor beta chain is described in this entry. Its antigen remains unknown. Profiled with immunoSEQ multiplex PCR; TCRdb holds only in-frame clones, not every one. Altogether over 100,000 clones are present, more than 65% being singletons, with the ten largest covering roughly 23%. The data originate from a study of shared clonotypes between healthy human individuals. Study-wide findings and caveats: Blood was the only sampled material, and tissue repertoires likely differ. Despite large depth, rarefaction showed incomplete sorted-subset sequencing.

CD8 memory fractions consisted of CD45RO+ and CCR7-negative CD45RA+ TemRA cells together. The sequenced material came from memory CD8+ T cells sorted from blood. Subset meaning: CD45RO+ cells pooled with CCR7-negative TemRA cells. The TCR comes from a young woman in good health.

The CDR3 protein is CAGGTVSYEQYF. For the CDR3, the DNA is TGTGCCGGGGGGACAGTTTCCTACGAGCAGTACTTC. The chain joins TRBV2 to TRBJ2-5, with D tentatively TRBD1 (7 bases). The end of the DNA aligns better with TRBJ2-7, so the J call may be wrong. This CDR3 region has 12 residues. CDR1 is SNHLY and CDR2 is FYNNEI in the germline V gene.